This T cell receptor (beta chain) was profiled in a study of cytomegalovirus exposure and HLA in healthy donors. This clone was counted between two and nine times. What it binds is unknown. V lost 7 bases to trimming and J lost 7 bases; unmatched junction nucleotides: 8. This CDR3 contains 14 residues. In germline, CDR1 is MDHEN, CDR2 SYDVKM. Study-level findings and limits: Associated with cytomegalovirus, according to the listing, were fewer than 200 TCR beta chains.

PCR amplification relied on 60 Vbeta primers (plus 13 Jbeta primers). Only in-frame clones appear in the TCRdb table, and some are missing; sequencing was by immunoSEQ multiplex PCR. The repertoire consists of about 160,000 clones, with just under 80% occurring once and the leading ten covering approximately 1.2%. This chain connects TRBV28 to TRBJ2-1; TRBD1 matches at 9 bases. The specimen was PBMCs. This clonotype was obtained from a man younger than 40 in good health and CMV-seronegative. CDR3 loop: CASTPGTGSNEQFF. For the CDR3, the DNA is TGTGCCAGCACCCCAGGGACAGGGAGTAATGAGCAGTTCTTC. The complete variable domain, with remaining parts taken from reference TRBV28 and TRBJ2-1, reads DVKVTQSSRYLVKRTGEKVFLECVQDMDHENMFWYRQDPGLGLRLIYFSYDVKMKEKGDIPEGYSVSREKKERFSLILESASTNQTSMYLCASTPGTGSNEQFFGPGTRLTVL.